In its sample, the clone carrying this T cell receptor (beta chain) was seen a few times. What it binds is unknown. Germline V gene sequence: CDR1 WSHSY, CDR2 SAAADI. The CDR3 covers 13 residues. V dropped 2 bases and J dropped 7 bases, with 11 bases sitting between them. The data belong to a study of Graves' ophthalmopathy and Graves' hyperthyroidism. Uncontrolled infections, pregnancy, lactation or other autoimmune diseases led to patient exclusion. Amplification targeted the TCR beta CDR3 regions, with RNA transcripts as the source material. An opening RT-PCR round employed HTBI primers and preceded a second-round multiplex PCR. TCRdb analysed the multiplex PCR reads with MiXCR anew, one entry per CDR3 protein. The sample holds around 1,000,000 distinct CDR3 sequences; 35% to 45% are singletons and the top ten take 11%. Study-level results: With roughly 65% sensitivity and about 78% specificity, the model predicted ophthalmopathy progression. Ophthalmopathy cases were distinguished from stable hyperthyroidism by a 13-signature model, reaching around 88% sensitivity and around 77% specificity.

The V call is TRBV10-2, the J call TRBJ1-2; D not resolved. The sequence came from an adult man with Graves' hyperthyroidism. Specimen: peripheral blood or thyroid tissue (not recorded which). The CDR3 bases are TGCGCCAGCAGTGAGACACTTTCCCTTGGCTACACCTTC. Its translation is CASSETLSLGYTF.